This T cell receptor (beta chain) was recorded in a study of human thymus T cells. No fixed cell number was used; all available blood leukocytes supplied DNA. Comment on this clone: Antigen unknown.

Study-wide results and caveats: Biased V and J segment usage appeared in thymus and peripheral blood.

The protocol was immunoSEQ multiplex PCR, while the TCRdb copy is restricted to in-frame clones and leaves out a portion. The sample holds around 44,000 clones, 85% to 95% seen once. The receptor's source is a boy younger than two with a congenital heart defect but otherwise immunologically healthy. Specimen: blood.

CDR3 sequence reads: CASKPLGTDTQYF. The DNA for the CDR3 is TGTGCCAGCAAGCCCCTAGGAACAGATACGCAGTATTTT. This chain connects TRBV14 to TRBJ2-3; D not certain. The CDR3 loop spans 13 amino acids. V gave up 7 bases and J gave up 3 bases, with 11 bases separating them. CDR1 and CDR2 from the germline V gene are SGHDN and FVKESK. Filled out from reference TRBV14 and TRBJ2-3, the complete variable domain reads EAGVTQFPSHSVIEKGQTVTLRCDPISGHDNLYWYRRVMGKEIKFLLHFVKESKQDESGMPNNRFLAERTGGTYSTLKVQPAELEDSGVYFCASKPLGTDTQYFGPGTRLTVL.